This TCR beta chain was sequenced for a study of STAT5B mutations in CD4+ large granular lymphocyte leukemia. Whole-study findings and limits: Main leukemic clonotypes were patient-specific, but roughly 25% appeared at low frequency elsewhere. Higher CD4+ than CD8+ T-LGLL clonality might reflect small sample size.

The table lists this clone with a few counts. Its antigen is currently unknown. Germline-derived CDR1 and CDR2 are KGHSH and LQKENI. The V gene end was trimmed by 3 bases and the J gene end by 7 bases; junction bases not matched to a gene: 3. There are 15 residues in the CDR3. Here immunoSEQ multiplex PCR was the method, and the copy in TCRdb shows in-frame clones only, minus some. Of about 48,000 clones in the sample, less than 85% were seen once. The sample was CD4+ T cells from blood buffy coats. This chain connects TRBV18 to TRBJ1-6, with 10 positions matching TRBD1. This TCR was recovered from a human donor in good health. This CDR3 is CASSPGTGENSPLHF. In DNA form, the CDR3 reads TGTGCCAGCTCACCCGGGACAGGGGAAAATTCACCCCTCCACTTT.